The 8 T cell receptor beta chains below all came from one sample that was sequenced in a study of cytomegalovirus exposure and HLA in healthy donors. Sequencing used immunoSEQ multiplex PCR; TCRdb keeps in-frame clones, though not all of them. The sample holds fewer than 120,000 clones, roughly 90% seen once. Sequencing was performed on PBMCs. The receptors originated from a woman aged 25 to 39 in good health and CMV-seropositive.

The chain links TRBV6-6 to TRBJ2-7; the match to TRBD1 covers 7 bases. Germline-derived CDR1 and CDR2 are MNHNY and SVGAGI (reference sequence). The V and J ends lost 3 bases and 3 bases, in that order; junction bases with no gene match: 5. The CDR3 spans 14 residues. The CDR3 reads CASSYDRDSYEQYF. For the CDR3, the DNA is TGTGCCAGCAGTTATGATCGGGACAGCTACGAGCAGTACTTC.

The CDR3 spells CASRAGIYYEQYF. The CDR3 nucleotides read TGTGCCAGCAGAGCCGGGATCTACTACGAGCAGTACTTC. This chain uses TRBV6-1 with TRBJ2-7; TRBD2 is a possible D gene (5 bases). Deletions cut 6 bases from V and 3 bases from J, with 12 bases between. CDR3 size: 13 residues. Germline V gene lookup returns CDR1 MNHNS and CDR2 SASEGT.

This clone was observed a single time. This chain links TRBV5-6 with TRBJ2-2, with D possibly being TRBD1 (5 bases). V lost 0 bases to trimming and J lost 4 bases, with 7 bases between them. The germline gives CDR1 SGHDT, CDR2 YYEEEE. This CDR3 has 14 residues. Here the CDR3 reads CASSLAGFTGELFF. The DNA of the CDR3 is TGTGCCAGCAGCTTGGCAGGGTTCACCGGGGAGCTGTTTTTT.

This clone was observed a single time. This CDR3 reads CASSQDSRGNEQFF. The CDR3 DNA reads TGCGCCAGCAGCCAAGACTCCCGCGGAAATGAGCAGTTCTTC. This chain connects TRBV4-3 to TRBJ2-1; D is unresolved. The V gene lost 0 bases and the J gene lost 7 bases, with 10 bases spanning the gap. CDR3 length: 14 amino acids. Per germline, CDR1 LGHNA and CDR2 YSLEER.

The genes are TRBV18 and TRBJ2-5, with 7 bases identical to TRBD2. The germline V gene has CDR1 KGHSH and CDR2 LQKENI. J gave up 5 bases and V 1 base, and 7 bases lay outside the gene matches. The CDR3 has 15 residues. CDR3 region: CASSPQTSGGETQYF. In nucleotides, the CDR3 is TGTGCCAGCTCACCACAAACTTCGGGAGGTGAGACCCAGTACTTC.

The chain couples TRBV28 to TRBJ1-2; a weak D match, TRBD1 (6 bases). CDR1 is MDHEN, CDR2 SYDVKM, per germline. This CDR3 comprises 15 residues. V was trimmed by 2 bases and J by 5 bases, leaving 15 bases between them. CDR3 protein: CASSLKGGQRYGYTF. The CDR3 DNA reads TGTGCCAGCAGTTTAAAGGGGGGGCAGAGGTATGGCTACACCTTC.

This clone appeared a single time. This rearrangement joins TRBV5-1 to TRBJ2-2; 10 bases are shared with TRBD1. Trimming cost V 4 bases and J 4 bases; bases outside gene matches: 7. This CDR3 contains 16 residues. Per germline, CDR1 SGHRS and CDR2 YFSETQ. CDR3 sequence reads: CASSLIRDRGTGELFF. CDR3 nucleotide sequence: TGCGCCAGCAGCCTAATCCGGGACAGGGGCACCGGGGAGCTGTTTTTT.

This clone was observed once. The CDR3 DNA sequence: TGCGCCAGCAGCTGGGGGGTAGAGCGGCCACACAATGAGCAGTTCTTC. Translated: CASSWGVERPHNEQFF. The chain couples TRBV5-1 to TRBJ2-1, with D perhaps matching TRBD2 (6 bases). This CDR3 comprises 16 residues. V lost 3 bases and J 5 bases, leaving 18 bases between the germline ends. Germline-derived CDR1 and CDR2 are SGHRS and YFSETQ.